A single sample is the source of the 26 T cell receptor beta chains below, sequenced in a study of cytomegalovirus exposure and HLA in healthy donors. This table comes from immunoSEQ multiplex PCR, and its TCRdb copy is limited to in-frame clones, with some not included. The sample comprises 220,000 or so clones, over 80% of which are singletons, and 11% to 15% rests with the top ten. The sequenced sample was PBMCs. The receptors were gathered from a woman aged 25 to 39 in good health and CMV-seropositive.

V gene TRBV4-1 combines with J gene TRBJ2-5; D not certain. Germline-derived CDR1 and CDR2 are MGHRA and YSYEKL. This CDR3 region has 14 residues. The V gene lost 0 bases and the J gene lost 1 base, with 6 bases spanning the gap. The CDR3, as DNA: TGCGCCAGCAGCCAAGATCCCTTCCAAGAGACCCAGTACTTC. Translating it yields CASSQDPFQETQYF.

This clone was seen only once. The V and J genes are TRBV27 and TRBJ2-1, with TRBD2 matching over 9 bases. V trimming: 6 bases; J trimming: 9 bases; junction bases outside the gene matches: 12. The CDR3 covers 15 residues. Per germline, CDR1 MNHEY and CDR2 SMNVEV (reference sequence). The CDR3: CASRPGLAGIGEQFF. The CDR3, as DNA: TGTGCCAGCAGACCCGGGCTAGCGGGAATTGGTGAGCAGTTCTTC.

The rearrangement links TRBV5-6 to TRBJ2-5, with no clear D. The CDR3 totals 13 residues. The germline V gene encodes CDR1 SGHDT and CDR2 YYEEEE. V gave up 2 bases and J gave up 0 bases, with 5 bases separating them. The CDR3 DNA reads TGTGCCAGCAGCTTAACAAACCAAGAGACCCAGTACTTC. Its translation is CASSLTNQETQYF.

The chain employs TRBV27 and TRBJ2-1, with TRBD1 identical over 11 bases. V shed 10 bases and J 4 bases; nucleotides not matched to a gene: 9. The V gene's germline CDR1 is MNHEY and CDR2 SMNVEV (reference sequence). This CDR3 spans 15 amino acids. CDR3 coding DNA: TGTGCCACCAGCCTCGGGACAGGGGGGTACAATGAGCAGTTCTTC. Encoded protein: CATSLGTGGYNEQFF.

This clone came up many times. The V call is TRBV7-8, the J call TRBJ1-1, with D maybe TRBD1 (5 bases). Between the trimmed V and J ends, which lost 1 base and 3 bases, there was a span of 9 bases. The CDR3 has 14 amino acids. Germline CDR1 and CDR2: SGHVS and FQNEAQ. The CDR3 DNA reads TGTGCCAGCAGCTTAGTCCCCAGGGACACTGAAGCTTTCTTT. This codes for CASSLVPRDTEAFF.

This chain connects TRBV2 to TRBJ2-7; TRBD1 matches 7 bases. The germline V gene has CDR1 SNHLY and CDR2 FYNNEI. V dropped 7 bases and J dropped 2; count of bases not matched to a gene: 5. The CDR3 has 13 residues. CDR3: CASMEDRTYEQYF. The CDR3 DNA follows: TGTGCCAGCATGGAGGACAGGACCTACGAGCAGTACTTC.

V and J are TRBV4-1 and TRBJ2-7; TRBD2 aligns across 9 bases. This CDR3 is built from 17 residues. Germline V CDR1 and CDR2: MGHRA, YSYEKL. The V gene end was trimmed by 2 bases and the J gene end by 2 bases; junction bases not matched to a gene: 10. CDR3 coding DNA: TGCGCCAGCAGCCAAACGCGGGTCGGGACTAGCACCTACGAGCAGTACTTC. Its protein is CASSQTRVGTSTYEQYF.

The CDR3 region is CASSFQGLDPGLAVSYEQYF. Here the CDR3 DNA reads TGTGCCAGCAGTTTCCAGGGCTTAGATCCGGGACTAGCGGTGTCCTACGAGCAGTACTTC. The chain combines TRBV27 with TRBJ2-7; 11 bases agree with TRBD2. The V gene's germline CDR1 is MNHEY and CDR2 SMNVEV (reference sequence). The CDR3 loop spans 20 amino acids. Germline trimming cut 3 bases from V and 1 base from J; bases unmatched to any gene: 17.

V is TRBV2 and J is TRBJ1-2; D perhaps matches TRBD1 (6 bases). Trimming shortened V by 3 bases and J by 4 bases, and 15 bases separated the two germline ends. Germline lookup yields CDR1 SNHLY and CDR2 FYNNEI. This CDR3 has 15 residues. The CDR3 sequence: CASSEESGDGYGYTF. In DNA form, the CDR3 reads TGTGCCAGCAGTGAGGAGTCAGGGGATGGCTATGGCTACACCTTC.

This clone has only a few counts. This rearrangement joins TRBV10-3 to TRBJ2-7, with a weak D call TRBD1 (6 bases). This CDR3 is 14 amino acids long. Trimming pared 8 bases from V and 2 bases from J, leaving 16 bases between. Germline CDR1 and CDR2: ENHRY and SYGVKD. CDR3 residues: CAIGWDTHPYEQYF. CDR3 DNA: TGTGCCATCGGGTGGGACACCCATCCCTACGAGCAGTACTTC.

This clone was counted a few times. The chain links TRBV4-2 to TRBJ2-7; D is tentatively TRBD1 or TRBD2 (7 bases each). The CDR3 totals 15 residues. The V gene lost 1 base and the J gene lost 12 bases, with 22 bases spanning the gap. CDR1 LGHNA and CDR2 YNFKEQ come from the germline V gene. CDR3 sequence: CASSQGNGEGALWYF. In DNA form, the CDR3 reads TGTGCCAGCAGCCAAGGGAATGGGGAGGGGGCCCTCTGGTACTTC.

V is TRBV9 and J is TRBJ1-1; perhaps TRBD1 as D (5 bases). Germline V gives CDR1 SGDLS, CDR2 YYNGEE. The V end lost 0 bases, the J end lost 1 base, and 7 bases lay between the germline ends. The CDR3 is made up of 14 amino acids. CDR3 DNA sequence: TGTGCCAGCAGCGTAGGACAGAGGAACACTGAAGCTTTCTTT. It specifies CASSVGQRNTEAFF.

The CDR3 nucleotides read TGTGCCGCCAATCAGGGGGGGGCAAATCAGCCCCAGCATTTT. This gives the protein CAANQGGANQPQHF. The chain uses TRBV10-3 and TRBJ1-5; 7 bases match TRBD1. The CDR3 has 14 residues. V lost 11 bases, J lost 4 bases, and 11 bases stayed unmatched. In germline, CDR1 is ENHRY, CDR2 SYGVKD.

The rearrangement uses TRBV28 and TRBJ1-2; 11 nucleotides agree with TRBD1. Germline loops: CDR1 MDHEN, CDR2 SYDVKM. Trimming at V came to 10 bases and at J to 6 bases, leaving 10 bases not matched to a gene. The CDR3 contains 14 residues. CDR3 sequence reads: CAIRGQGASNGYTF. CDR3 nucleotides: TGTGCCATCAGAGGACAGGGGGCGTCGAATGGCTACACCTTC.

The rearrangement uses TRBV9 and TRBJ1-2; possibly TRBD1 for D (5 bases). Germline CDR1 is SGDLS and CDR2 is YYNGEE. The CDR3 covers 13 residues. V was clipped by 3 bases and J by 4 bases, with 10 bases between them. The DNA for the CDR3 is TGTGCCAGCAGCGCGCCAGACAGCTATGGCTACACCTTC. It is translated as CASSAPDSYGYTF.

CDR3 sequence reads: CASSYPRGINEKLFF. The CDR3 nucleotides read TGTGCCAGCAGTTACCCTCGGGGGATTAATGAAAAACTGTTTTTT. The gene calls are TRBV6-6 and TRBJ1-4; tentatively, D is TRBD1 (5 bases). Germline V gene lookup returns CDR1 MNHNY and CDR2 SVGAGI (reference sequence). Trimming took off 2 bases at V and 4 bases at J, with 11 bases between the two ends. This CDR3 region has 15 residues.

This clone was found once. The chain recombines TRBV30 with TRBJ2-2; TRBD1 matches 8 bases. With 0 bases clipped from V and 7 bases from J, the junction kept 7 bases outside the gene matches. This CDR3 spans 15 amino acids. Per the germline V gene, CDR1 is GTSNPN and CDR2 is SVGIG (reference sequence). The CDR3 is CAWSVGRGPVGELFF. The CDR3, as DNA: TGTGCCTGGAGTGTTGGCAGGGGGCCGGTCGGGGAGCTGTTTTTT.

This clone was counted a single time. The CDR3 spells CASSPRPGQGTEAFF. The CDR3 DNA reads as TGTGCCAGCTCACCGAGACCCGGACAGGGAACTGAAGCTTTCTTT. The V and J genes are TRBV18 and TRBJ1-1; 8 bases line up with TRBD1. The length of the CDR3 is 15 residues. J gave up 5 bases and V 3 bases, and 8 bases lay outside the gene matches. The germline V gene has CDR1 KGHSH and CDR2 LQKENI.

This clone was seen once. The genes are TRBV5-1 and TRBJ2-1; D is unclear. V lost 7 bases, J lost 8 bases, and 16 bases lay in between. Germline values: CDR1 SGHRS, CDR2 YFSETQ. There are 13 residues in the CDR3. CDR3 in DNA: TGCGCCAGCCGTGTAGCTGTCACCGATGAGCAGTTCTTC. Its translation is CASRVAVTDEQFF.

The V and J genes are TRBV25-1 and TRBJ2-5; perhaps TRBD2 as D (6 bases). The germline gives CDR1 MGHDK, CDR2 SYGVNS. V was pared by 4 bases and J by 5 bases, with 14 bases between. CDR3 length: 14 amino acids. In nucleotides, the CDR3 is TGTGCCAGCAGTGCCACGGGGGAAGTGGAGACCCAGTACTTC. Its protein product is CASSATGEVETQYF.

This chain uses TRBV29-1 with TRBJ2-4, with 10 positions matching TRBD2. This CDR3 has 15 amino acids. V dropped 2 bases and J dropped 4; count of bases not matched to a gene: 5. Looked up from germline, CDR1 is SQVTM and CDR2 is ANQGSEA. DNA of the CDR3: TGCAGCGTTGAACGGACTAGCGGAGTGAAAAACATTCAGTACTTC. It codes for CSVERTSGVKNIQYF.

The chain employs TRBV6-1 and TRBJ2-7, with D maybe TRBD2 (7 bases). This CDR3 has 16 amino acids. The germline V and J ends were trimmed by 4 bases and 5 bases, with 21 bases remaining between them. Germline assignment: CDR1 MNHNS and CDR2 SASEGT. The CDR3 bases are TGTGCCAGCAGTGGGGTTATTGGGGGGGCCAGTCACGAGCAGTACTTC. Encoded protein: CASSGVIGGASHEQYF.

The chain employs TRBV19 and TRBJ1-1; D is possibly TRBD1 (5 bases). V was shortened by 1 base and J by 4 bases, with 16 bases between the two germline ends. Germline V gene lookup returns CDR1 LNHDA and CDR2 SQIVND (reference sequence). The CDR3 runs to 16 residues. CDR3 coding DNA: TGTGCCAGTAGTATAGGGGGGGATGTTTTTGGCACTGAAGCTTTCTTT. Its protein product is CASSIGGDVFGTEAFF.

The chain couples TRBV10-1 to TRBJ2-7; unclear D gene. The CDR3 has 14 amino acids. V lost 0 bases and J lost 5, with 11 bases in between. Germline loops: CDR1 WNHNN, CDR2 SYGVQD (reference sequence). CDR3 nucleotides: TGCGCCAGCAGTGAGTCCGAAGCCACTAACGAGCAGTACTTC. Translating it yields CASSESEATNEQYF.

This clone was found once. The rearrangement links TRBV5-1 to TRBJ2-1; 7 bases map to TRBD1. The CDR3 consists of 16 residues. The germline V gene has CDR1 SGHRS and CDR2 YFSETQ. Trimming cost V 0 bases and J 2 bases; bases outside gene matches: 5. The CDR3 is CASSLVGQGAYNEQFF. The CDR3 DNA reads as TGCGCCAGCAGCTTGGTAGGGCAGGGGGCCTACAATGAGCAGTTCTTC.

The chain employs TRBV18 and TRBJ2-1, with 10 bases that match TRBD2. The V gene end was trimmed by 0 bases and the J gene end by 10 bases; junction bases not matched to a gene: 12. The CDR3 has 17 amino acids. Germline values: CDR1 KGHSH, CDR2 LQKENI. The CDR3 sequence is CASSPPLRLAGVWEQFF. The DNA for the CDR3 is TGTGCCAGCTCACCACCTCTGCGGCTAGCGGGAGTGTGGGAGCAGTTCTTC.